This T cell receptor (beta chain) came from a study of blood T cell repertoires in COVID-19. Study-wide context: Specimens from acute and convalescent COVID-19 originated in the United States, Italy and Spain. The analysed material was cDNA or gDNA that came from T cells, B-cell-depleted T cells, or PBMCs.

Profiled with immunoSEQ multiplex PCR; TCRdb holds only in-frame clones, not every one. The table records about 440,000 clones, roughly 91% of them present only once. The germline V gene has CDR1 SGHTA and CDR2 FQGNSA. The germline V and J ends were trimmed by 2 bases and 0 bases, with 7 bases remaining between them. The CDR3 is made up of 14 amino acids. This clone was seen only once. The chain couples TRBV7-2 to TRBJ1-1; D is possibly TRBD1 (5 bases). This receptor was obtained from a woman in her 30s with acute or convalescent COVID-19. Source material: peripheral blood. CDR3 residues: CASSLIRVNTEAFF. CDR3 nucleotides: TGTGCCAGCAGCTTAATCAGGGTGAACACTGAAGCTTTCTTT.